Reported below is one T cell receptor beta chain. As yet, its antigen is unknown. This sample was included in a study of PD-1 blockade in classical Hodgkin lymphoma. Assay used: immunoSEQ multiplex PCR; TCRdb lists only in-frame clones, some missing. Of roughly 90,000 clones in the sample, 80% to 90% were seen once. With V trimmed by 4 bases and J by 2 bases, 11 bases remained unmatched. Germline loops: CDR1 SGHRS, CDR2 YFSETQ. The CDR3 runs 16 residues. Study-wide findings and caveats: Newly diagnosed patients had diversity similar to the baseline diversity of complete responders.

Brentuximab vedotin exposure varied, and every patient relapsed after autologous stem cell transplantation. Sequenced material: peripheral blood mononuclear cells (PBMCs), taken before the second cycle of nivolumab. The chain recombines TRBV5-1 with TRBJ2-5, with 7 bases aligning to TRBD1. The sequence derives from a human donor with classical Hodgkin lymphoma. Here the CDR3 reads CASSPSTGSGQETQYF. The CDR3 DNA follows: TGCGCCAGCAGCCCTTCGACAGGGTCGGGTCAAGAGACCCAGTACTTC. The variable domain in full, with the rest retrieved from reference TRBV5-1 and TRBJ2-5, is KAGVTQTPRYLIKTRGQQVTLSCSPISGHRSVSWYQQTPGQGLQFLFEYFSETQRNKGNFPGRFSGRQFSNSRSEMNVSTLELGDSALYLCASSPSTGSGQETQYFGPGTRLLVL.